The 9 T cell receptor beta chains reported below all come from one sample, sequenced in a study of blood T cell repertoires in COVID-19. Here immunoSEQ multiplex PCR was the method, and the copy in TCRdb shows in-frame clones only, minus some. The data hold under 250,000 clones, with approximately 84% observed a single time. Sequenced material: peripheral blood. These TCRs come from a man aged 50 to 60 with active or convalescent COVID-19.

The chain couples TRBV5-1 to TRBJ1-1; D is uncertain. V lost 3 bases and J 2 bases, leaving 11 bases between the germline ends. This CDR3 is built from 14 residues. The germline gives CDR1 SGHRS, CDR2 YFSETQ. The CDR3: CASSSGSLNTEAFF. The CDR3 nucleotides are TGCGCCAGCAGCTCGGGATCTTTAAACACTGAAGCTTTCTTT.

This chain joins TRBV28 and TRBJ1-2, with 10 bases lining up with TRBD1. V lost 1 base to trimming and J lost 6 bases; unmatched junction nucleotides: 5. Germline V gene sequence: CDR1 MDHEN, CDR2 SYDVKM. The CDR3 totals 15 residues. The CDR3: CASSLSRDRGDGYTF. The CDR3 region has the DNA TGTGCCAGCAGTTTATCCAGGGACAGGGGCGATGGCTACACCTTC.

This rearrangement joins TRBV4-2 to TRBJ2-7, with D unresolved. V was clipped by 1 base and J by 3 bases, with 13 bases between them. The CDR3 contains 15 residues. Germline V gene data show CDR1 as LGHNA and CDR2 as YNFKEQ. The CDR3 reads CASSQVAQVGYEQYF. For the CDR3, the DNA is TGTGCCAGCAGCCAAGTGGCCCAGGTGGGCTACGAGCAGTACTTC.

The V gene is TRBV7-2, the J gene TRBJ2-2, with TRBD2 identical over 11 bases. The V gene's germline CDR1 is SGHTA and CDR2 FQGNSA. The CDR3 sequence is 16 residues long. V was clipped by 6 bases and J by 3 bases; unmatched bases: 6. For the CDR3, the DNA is TGTGCCAGCAGTTCCGTTAGCGGGGGGGACACCGGGGAGCTGTTTTTT. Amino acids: CASSSVSGGDTGELFF.

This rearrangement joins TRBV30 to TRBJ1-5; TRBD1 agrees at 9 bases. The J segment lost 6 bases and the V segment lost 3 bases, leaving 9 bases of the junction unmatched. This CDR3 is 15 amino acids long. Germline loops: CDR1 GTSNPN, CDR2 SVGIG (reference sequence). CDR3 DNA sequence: TGTGCCTGGAGCAAAGACAGGGGGAACGTTCAGCCCCAGCATTTT. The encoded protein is CAWSKDRGNVQPQHF.

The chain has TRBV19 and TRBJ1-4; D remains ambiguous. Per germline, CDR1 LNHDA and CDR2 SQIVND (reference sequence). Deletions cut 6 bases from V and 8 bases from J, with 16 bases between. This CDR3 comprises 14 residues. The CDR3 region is CASSSSGIGEKLFF. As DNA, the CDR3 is TGTGCCAGTAGCTCATCGGGGATTGGGGAAAAACTGTTTTTT. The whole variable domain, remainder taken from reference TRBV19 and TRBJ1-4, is DGGITQSPKYLFRKEGQNVTLSCEQNLNHDAMYWYRQDPGQGLRLIYYSQIVNDFQKGDIAEGYSVSREKKESFPLTVTSAQKNPTAFYLCASSSSGIGEKLFFGSGTQLSVL.

The CDR3 DNA reads TGTGCCAGCAGCTTGGCAGGGACAGGCTATGGCTACACCTTC. The encoded protein is CASSLAGTGYGYTF. This chain links TRBV13 with TRBJ1-2, with 8 bases matching TRBD1. Germline CDR1 and CDR2: PRHDT and FYEKMQ (reference sequence). The CDR3 is 14 residues long. V shed 3 bases and J 4 bases; nucleotides not matched to a gene: 4.

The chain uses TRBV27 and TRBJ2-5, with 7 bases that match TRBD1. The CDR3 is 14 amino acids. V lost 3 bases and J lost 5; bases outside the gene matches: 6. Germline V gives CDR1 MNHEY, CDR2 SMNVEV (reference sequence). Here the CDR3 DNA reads TGTGCCAGCAGTTTTGGGACAGCCCGGGAGACCCAGTACTTC. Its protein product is CASSFGTARETQYF.

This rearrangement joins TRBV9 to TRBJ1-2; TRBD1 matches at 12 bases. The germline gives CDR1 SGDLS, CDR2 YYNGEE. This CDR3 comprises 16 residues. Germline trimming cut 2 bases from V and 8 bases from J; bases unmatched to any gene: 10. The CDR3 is CASSVAPGQGALGYTF. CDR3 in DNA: TGTGCCAGCAGCGTCGCACCGGGACAGGGGGCTTTAGGCTACACCTTC.